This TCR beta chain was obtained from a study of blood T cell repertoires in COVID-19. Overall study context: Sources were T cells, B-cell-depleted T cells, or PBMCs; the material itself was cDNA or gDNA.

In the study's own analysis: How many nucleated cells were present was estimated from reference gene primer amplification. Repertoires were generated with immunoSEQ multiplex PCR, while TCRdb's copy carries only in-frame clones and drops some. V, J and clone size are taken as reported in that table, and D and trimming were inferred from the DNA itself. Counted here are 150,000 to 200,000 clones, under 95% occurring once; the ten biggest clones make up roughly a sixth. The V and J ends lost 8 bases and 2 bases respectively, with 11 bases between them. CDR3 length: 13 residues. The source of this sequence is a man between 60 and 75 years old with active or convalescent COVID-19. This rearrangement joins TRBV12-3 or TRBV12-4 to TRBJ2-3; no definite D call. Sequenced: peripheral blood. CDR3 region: CASADLFTDTQYF. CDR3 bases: TGTGCCAGCGCTGATCTATTCACAGATACGCAGTATTTT.